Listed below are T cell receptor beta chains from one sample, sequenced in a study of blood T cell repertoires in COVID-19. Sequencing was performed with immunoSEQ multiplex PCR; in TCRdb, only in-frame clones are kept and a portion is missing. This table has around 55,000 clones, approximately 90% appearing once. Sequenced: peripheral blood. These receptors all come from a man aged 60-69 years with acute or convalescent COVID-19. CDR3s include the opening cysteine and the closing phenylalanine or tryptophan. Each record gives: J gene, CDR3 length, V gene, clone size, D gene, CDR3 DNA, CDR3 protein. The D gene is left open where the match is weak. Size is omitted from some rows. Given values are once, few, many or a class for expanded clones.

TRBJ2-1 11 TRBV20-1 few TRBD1 TGCAGTGCCGCACAGGGGTCTGAGCAGTTCTTC CSAAQGSEQFF
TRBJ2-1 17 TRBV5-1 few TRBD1 TGCGCCAGCAGCCCCGGACAGGGCGGCAGGAAAGAAGACGAGCAGTTCTTC CASSPGQGGRKEDEQFF
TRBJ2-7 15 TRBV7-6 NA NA TGTGCCAGCAGGGCTACCGGGTCCCCCTCCTACGAGCAGTACTTC CASRATGSPSYEQYF
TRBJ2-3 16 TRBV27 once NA TGTGCCAGCAGGCCAGCCGGAGCGTCTAGCACAGATACGCAGTATTTT CASRPAGASSTDTQYF
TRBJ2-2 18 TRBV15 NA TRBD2 TGTGCCACCAGCAGAGATTCCCCACTAGCGGTTACGACCGGGGAGCTGTTTTTT CATSRDSPLAVTTGELFF
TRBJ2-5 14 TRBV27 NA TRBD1 TGTGCCAGTATGGACAGGGGGTACCAAGAGACCCAGTACTTC CASMDRGYQETQYF
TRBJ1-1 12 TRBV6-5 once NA TGTGCCAGCAGCCCCTACGGGGAAGGAGCTTTCTTT CASSPYGEGAFF
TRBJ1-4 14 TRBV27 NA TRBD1 TGTGCCAGCAGTGTCGACAGGGCAGATGAAAAACTGTTTTTT CASSVDRADEKLFF
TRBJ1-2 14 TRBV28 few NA TGTGCCAGCAGTGAGGGAGGGGGAAACTATGGCTACACCTTC CASSEGGGNYGYTF
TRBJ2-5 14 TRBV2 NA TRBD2 TGTGCCAGCAGTGAGGCGGGAGGGGGAGAGACCCAGTACTTC CASSEAGGGETQYF
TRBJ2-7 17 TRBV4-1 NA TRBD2 TGCGCCAGCAGCCAAGGGACTAGCGGGAGTTTTTCCTACGAGCAGTACTTC CASSQGTSGSFSYEQYF
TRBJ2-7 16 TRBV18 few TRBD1 TGTGCCAGCTCACCATTGGCAGGGGGATCCTCCTACGAGCAGTACTTC CASSPLAGGSSYEQYF
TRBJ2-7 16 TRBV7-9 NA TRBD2 TGTGCCAGCAGTCCAGGACGGGGACTAGGGGTCTACGAGCAGTACTTC CASSPGRGLGVYEQYF
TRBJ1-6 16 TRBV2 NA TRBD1 TGTGCCAGCAGTGCGGGACAGGGGGCCTATAATTCACCCCTCCACTTT CASSAGQGAYNSPLHF
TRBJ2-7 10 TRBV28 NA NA TGTGCCAGCGGCCCCACCGAGCAGTACTTC CASGPTEQYF
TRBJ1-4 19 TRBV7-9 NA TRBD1 TGTGCCAGCAGCTTAGCTTTGTCAGGGGGCACAAAATATAATGAAAAACTGTTTTTT CASSLALSGGTKYNEKLFF
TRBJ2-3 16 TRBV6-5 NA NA TGTGCCAGCAGTTATTTATCAGGCAGAAATCCAGATACGCAGTATTTT CASSYLSGRNPDTQYF